Below are 8 T cell receptor beta chains sequenced from a single sample in a study of T cell changes during pregnancy in multiple sclerosis. Generated by immunoSEQ multiplex PCR, the TCRdb table keeps only in-frame clones and is missing some. Altogether around 100,000 clones are present, about nine tenths being singletons, with the ten largest covering about 0.75%. The specimen was peripheral blood, collected in the second trimester of pregnancy. These receptors originate from a female donor in good health, enrolled as a control in a pregnancy study.

Only one count was recorded for this clone. The chain recombines TRBV6-1 with TRBJ1-1; D is undetermined. This CDR3 is built from 16 residues. CDR1 and CDR2 from the germline V gene are MNHNS and SASEGT. The V gene lost 0 bases and the J gene lost 3 bases, with 14 bases spanning the gap. In nucleotides, the CDR3 is TGTGCCAGCAGTGAAGCGCGAGGGCCGGCGGACACTGAAGCTTTCTTT. Encoded protein: CASSEARGPADTEAFF.

This clone was seen a single time. The chain couples TRBV27 to TRBJ2-7; TRBD1 matches 9 bases. CDR3 length: 15 residues. Germline V gives CDR1 MNHEY, CDR2 SMNVEV (reference sequence). V trimming: 3 bases; J trimming: 5 bases; junction bases outside the gene matches: 8. The CDR3 DNA follows: TGTGCCAGCAGTTTGGCCACAGGGGGCTGGGACGAGCAGTACTTC. Its protein is CASSLATGGWDEQYF.

This clone was counted a single time. V is TRBV2 and J is TRBJ2-7; a possible D gene is TRBD1 (7 bases). V gave up 6 bases and J gave up 2 bases, with 14 bases separating them. Looked up from germline, CDR1 is SNHLY and CDR2 is FYNNEI. The CDR3 has 14 residues. The CDR3 DNA reads as TGTGCCAGCAGGGAGGGGGCCCAAACCTACGAGCAGTACTTC. Protein sequence: CASREGAQTYEQYF.

The chain employs TRBV6-5 and TRBJ1-5; D not resolved. Trimming cost V 1 base and J 4 bases, with 5 bases left between them. Germline V gene lookup returns CDR1 MNHEY and CDR2 SVGAGI. This CDR3 region has 13 residues. CDR3 amino acids: CASSYLRNQPQHF. The CDR3 coding sequence is TGTGCCAGCAGTTACTTGCGGAATCAGCCCCAGCATTTT.

This clone was seen just once. The V call is TRBV5-1, the J call TRBJ1-1; no clear D. The V end was cut by 0 bases, the J end by 0 bases, with 9 bases between. CDR1 SGHRS and CDR2 YFSETQ come from the germline V gene. CDR3 size: 15 residues. The CDR3 bases are TGCGCCAGCAGCTTGGACAGCCTCATGAACACTGAAGCTTTCTTT. Translated, it gives CASSLDSLMNTEAFF.

The CDR3 nucleotides read TGTGCCAGCAGCCACGACAGGGGGCACGGTGGCTACACCTTC. Amino acids: CASSHDRGHGGYTF. The chain employs TRBV7-9 and TRBJ1-2; TRBD1 matches 10 bases. V lost 5 bases, J lost 7 bases, and 7 bases stayed unmatched. The germline CDR1 and CDR2 sequences are SEHNR and FQNEAQ (reference sequence). The CDR3 length is 14 residues.

This chain joins TRBV16 and TRBJ1-1; D unclear. The CDR3 is 13 residues long. Germline loops: CDR1 KGHSY, CDR2 FQNENV. V was clipped by 4 bases and J by 1 base, with 7 bases between them. CDR3 sequence: CASSPTTNTEAFF. In nucleotides, the CDR3 is TGTGCCAGCAGCCCCACAACGAACACTGAAGCTTTCTTT.

The rearrangement links TRBV7-2 to TRBJ2-5, with D tentatively TRBD2 (5 bases). Germline V CDR1 and CDR2: SGHTA, FQGNSA. The CDR3 has 13 residues. Trimming removed 5 bases at V and 2 bases at J, with 9 bases between. CDR3: CASSVGVQETQYF. CDR3 coding DNA: TGTGCCAGCAGCGTCGGGGTACAAGAGACCCAGTACTTC.